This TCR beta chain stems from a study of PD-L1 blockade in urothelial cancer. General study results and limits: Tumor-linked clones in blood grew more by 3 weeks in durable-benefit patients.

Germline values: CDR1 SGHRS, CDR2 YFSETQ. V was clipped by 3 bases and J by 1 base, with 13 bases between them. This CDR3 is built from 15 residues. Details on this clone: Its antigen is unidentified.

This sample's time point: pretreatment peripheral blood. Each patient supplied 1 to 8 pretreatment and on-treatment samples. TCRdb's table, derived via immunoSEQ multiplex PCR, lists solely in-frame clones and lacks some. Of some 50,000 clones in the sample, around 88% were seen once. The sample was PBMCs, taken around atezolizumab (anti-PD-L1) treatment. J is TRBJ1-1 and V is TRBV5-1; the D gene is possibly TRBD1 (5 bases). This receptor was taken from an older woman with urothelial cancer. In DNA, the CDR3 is TGCGCCAGCAGCTCGGGAGGGGCTAAGAACACTGAAGCTTTCTTT. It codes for CASSSGGAKNTEAFF.